Below, one T cell receptor beta chain is given with its context. This clone was detected a few times. Its antigen is unknown. No clone much larger than this one lies a single base away; base qualities are absent. The data originate from a study of blood T cell repertoires in COVID-19 (dated by TCRdb to about 2020). In the study overall: Samples from collaborators originated in the United States, Italy and Spain and spanned both the acute and convalescent phases of COVID-19. The material from the prospective study consisted of cDNA or gDNA derived from T cells, B-cell-depleted T cells, or PBMCs. The dataset comprised deeply sampled blood TCRbeta repertoires from subjects exposed to, actively infected with, or recovered from COVID-19. The repertoires were released in a freely available public database meant as a resource for research on the immune response to SARS-CoV-2. The samples were drawn from the first 160 participants of the ongoing ImmuneRACE study and from about 1,200 subjects provided by 6 global collaborators. Sample metadata almost always included a de-identified subject ID, COVID-19 status, age in years and sex. Where HLA class I and class II types were available, the types were taken from metadata supplied by the sample provider, not from assay-based typing.

The immunoSEQ Assay, a bias-controlled multiplex PCR, was used to amplify TCRbeta CDR3 regions from genomic DNA. Concerning the study's data processing: Nucleated cell counts per sample were estimated from amplification of reference gene primers within the assay. Sequence reads were collapsed and filtered to measure the absolute abundance of every unique TCRbeta CDR3 rearrangement. For each sample, productive Simpson clonality was calculated as the square root of Simpson's diversity index across productive rearrangements. The table comes from immuneACCESS by way of TCRdb, which keeps in-frame sequences with V and J called. Part of the clones is missing from these tables; in studies checked, under half for an unresolved V gene and the rest for unknown reasons. Clone size and V and J calls were adopted from that table, with D and trimming inferred from the DNA. In all, the sample holds approximately 220,000 clones, and about 88% of those were seen once. Of the sample, 3% is held by the ten largest clones.

Collaborating institutions collected whole blood in K2EDTA tubes following their own protocols. Collaborator samples were shipped for TCRbeta analysis as frozen whole blood, isolated PBMCs, or DNA extracted from either sample type. General conclusions and limits of the study: How much clinical and demographic metadata was included differed by source and by participant, and the metadata was provided uncurated.

Relative to germline, V is 8 bases shorter and J is 4 bases shorter, with 14 bases between their ends. The CDR3 contains 14 residues, cysteine and phenylalanine counted. Only CDR3 DNA is held: 42 bases, read in frame from base 1. According to the germline V gene, CDR1 reads LGHNA and CDR2 reads YNFKEQ. The rearranged chain carries TRBV4-2 and TRBJ2-2; the D gene is perhaps TRBD1, on 5 matching bases. Sequencing used peripheral blood. The receptor was isolated from a man aged 60 to 75 with acute or convalescent COVID-19. The CDR3 protein: CASRKTDSTGELFF. The DNA sequence is as follows: TGTGCCAGCCGAAAGACAGACAGCACCGGGGAGCTGTTTTTT.